This T cell receptor beta chain was observed in a study of T cells in Graves' hyperthyroidism and ophthalmopathy. Study results and caveats: Ophthalmopathy was identified by the model a median about 6 months ahead of onset.

This clonotype was counted between two and nine times. The antigen remains undetermined. This could be a read error, since a much larger clone is one nucleotide away. Template material for amplifying TCR beta CDR3 regions consisted of RNA transcripts. The primer set for the first-round RT-PCR of the TCR CDR3 was HTBI. TCRdb ran MiXCR on the multiplex PCR reads and lists one entry per CDR3 protein. The profile shows approximately 610,000 distinct CDR3 sequences, roughly 15% of them singletons. Those patients with uncontrolled infection, other autoimmune disease, pregnancy or lactation were excluded. Every diagnosis used clinical symptoms, serum thyroxine and TRAb, thyroid ultrasound and orbital computed tomography. Fresh 10 ml peripheral blood yielded PBMCs. V lost 4 bases to trimming and J lost 0 bases, with 13 bases between them. CDR1 is SGHAT and CDR2 is FQNNGV in the germline V gene. The CDR3 is 15 residues long.

The sample consisted of blood. This receptor was obtained from a woman in her forties with Graves' ophthalmopathy. This rearrangement joins TRBV11-2 to TRBJ2-7, with no clear D. CDR3 protein: CASSSVSSSSYEQYF. As DNA, the CDR3 is TGTGCCAGCAGCTCAGTCAGTTCTAGCTCCTACGAGCAGTACTTC.